The sample holds one count of the clone carrying this T cell receptor (beta chain). Its specificity is unknown. The V gene end was trimmed by 2 bases and the J gene end by 7 bases; junction bases not matched to a gene: 7. Germline V gene data show CDR1 as SGHVS and CDR2 as FQNEAQ. CDR3 length equals 14 residues. This record belongs to a study of cytomegalovirus exposure and HLA in healthy donors. The overall study: The roughly 120 validation repertoires used the same platform as the 650 to 750 first-cohort repertoires, a later analysis reported.

The donors were members of the validation cohort, which comprised approximately 120 subjects and was separate from the first cohort of more than 500 subjects. The data were produced by immunoSEQ multiplex PCR, yet TCRdb's version contains in-frame clones alone and is incomplete. The table shows over 150,000 clones, with 70% to 85% occurring only once. Study-wide results and limits: The study recorded fewer than 200 TCR beta chains that were cytomegalovirus-associated.

The TCR sequence derives from a woman aged 25 to 39 in good health and CMV-seropositive. This chain connects TRBV7-8 to TRBJ1-2; TRBD1 aligns across 7 bases. Sequenced: PBMCs. The CDR3 DNA sequence: TGTGCCAGCAGCTTATCTCTATCAGGGGGTGGCTACACCTTC. It translates to CASSLSLSGGGYTF.